These 16 T cell receptor beta chains were sequenced from one sample in a study of response to subunit inactivated influenza vaccine. TCRdb reprocessed the RT-PCR reads via MiXCR and lists one record per CDR3 protein. The profile shows 800,000 to 1,000,000 distinct CDR3 sequences, around 20% of them singletons. The sequenced sample was PBMCs from blood, obtained less than 6 days after vaccination. Receptor source: a man aged 45 to 65 who received an inactivated influenza vaccine.

A remark on this clonotype: One end of the junction is discordant with germline, which a read error may explain. CDR3 amino acids: CAASSSGRALSDEQFF. The CDR3 DNA is TGTGCCGCCAGCAGTAGCGGGAGGGCCCTCTCGGATGAGCAGTTCTTC. The chain combines TRBV15 with TRBJ2-1, with 11 nucleotides matching TRBD2. Germline V gene sequence: CDR1 LNHNV, CDR2 YYDKDF (reference sequence). CDR3 length: 16 residues.

This clonotype was detected only a few times. The CDR3 DNA is TGTGCCAGCAGAAGAAGGGACAGGTTCGAGCAGTACTTC. Encoded protein: CASRRRDRFEQYF. This chain uses TRBV6-1 with TRBJ2-7, with 8 bases lining up with TRBD1. The CDR3 extends over 13 amino acids. J was trimmed by 6 bases and V by 6 bases; bases with no gene match: 7. Germline V lookup: CDR1 MNHNS, CDR2 SASEGT.

A few counts support this clonotype. This chain uses TRBV9 with TRBJ2-3; D unresolved. Between the trimmed V and J ends, which lost 4 bases and 1 base, there was a span of 13 bases. Germline V CDR1 and CDR2: SGDLS, YYNGEE. This CDR3 is built from 15 residues. CDR3: CASSPHTTGTDTQYF. The CDR3 DNA follows: TGTGCCAGCAGCCCCCATACGACTGGCACAGATACGCAGTATTTT.

This clonotype was seen only a few times. V gene TRBV20-1 combines with J gene TRBJ1-6; perhaps TRBD1 as D (6 bases). V lost 3 bases and J lost 7, with 16 bases in between. Per germline, CDR1 DFQATT and CDR2 SNEGSKA (reference sequence). This CDR3 spans 15 amino acids. Here the CDR3 reads CSARRPGQKNSPLHF. The CDR3 DNA follows: TGCAGTGCTAGGCGCCCGGGACAAAAGAATTCACCCCTCCACTTT.

This clonotype was detected only a few times. The chain combines TRBV10-3 with TRBJ2-4, with 7 nucleotides matching TRBD1. Trimming removed 10 bases from V and 8 bases from J; junction bases left unmatched: 14. Germline loops: CDR1 ENHRY, CDR2 SYGVKD. The CDR3 extends over 14 amino acids. The CDR3 bases are TGTGCCACCCGCCACAGGGGTGAGGGGGACATTCAGTACTTC. Translating it yields CATRHRGEGDIQYF.

The chain couples TRBV6-1 to TRBJ2-2; 7 bases are shared with TRBD1. Germline trimming cut 6 bases from V and 3 bases from J; bases unmatched to any gene: 7. CDR1 is MNHNS and CDR2 is SASEGT in the germline V gene. CDR3 length equals 15 residues. CDR3 bases: TGTGCCAGCAGGAGGGGACAGAGAGACACCGGGGAGCTGTTTTTT. It encodes CASRRGQRDTGELFF.

This clonotype occurred a few times. This chain links TRBV20-1 with TRBJ2-1, with TRBD1 as a possible D gene (6 bases). Trimming stripped 0 bases from V and 4 bases from J, with 16 bases between. The CDR3 loop spans 16 amino acids. Per germline, CDR1 DFQATT and CDR2 SNEGSKA (reference sequence). CDR3 loop: CSARDLTRGEYNEQFF. CDR3 DNA: TGCAGTGCTAGAGATCTAACCAGGGGCGAGTACAATGAGCAGTTCTTC.

The rearrangement joins TRBV12-3 or TRBV12-4 to TRBJ1-2; D may be TRBD1 (6 bases). V was cut by 7 bases and J by 7 bases, with 25 bases left in between. The CDR3 has 16 amino acids. The CDR3 DNA reads as TGTGCCAGCACCATCCTTCCCCGACAGGCGGGTCCTGGCTACACCTTC. It is translated as CASTILPRQAGPGYTF.

The chain links TRBV20-1 to TRBJ2-1, with D possibly matching TRBD2 (6 bases). Trimming cost V 4 bases and J 0 bases, with 10 bases left between them. Looked up from germline, CDR1 is DFQATT and CDR2 is SNEGSKA (reference sequence). The CDR3 is 14 amino acids. CDR3 amino acids: CSAMGGDSYNEQFF. The CDR3 coding sequence is TGCAGTGCTATGGGCGGGGACTCCTACAATGAGCAGTTCTTC.

This chain's CDR3 is CASRAQTGYSYEQYF. The DNA of the CDR3 is TGTGCCAGCAGGGCTCAGACAGGTTATTCCTACGAGCAGTACTTC. The chain carries TRBV7-9 and TRBJ2-7; possibly TRBD1 for D (6 bases). The CDR3 loop spans 15 amino acids. Deletions cut 6 bases from V and 1 base from J, with 16 bases between. CDR1 is SEHNR, CDR2 FQNEAQ, per germline (reference sequence).

J is TRBJ2-7 and V is TRBV3-1; 8 bases map to TRBD1. The junction had 9 bases not matched to a gene; V was cut back by 0 bases and J by 2 bases. The CDR3 extends over 17 amino acids. Germline CDR1 is LGHDT and CDR2 is YNNKEL (reference sequence). The CDR3, as DNA: TGTGCCAGCAGCCAAGAATTTGTACGGGACAGGCCCTACGAGCAGTACTTC. This codes for CASSQEFVRDRPYEQYF.

Here the CDR3 DNA reads TGTGCCAGCAGTTCTAGCGGGGGGCCAGCGGTCACAGATACGCAGTATTTT. This codes for CASSSSGGPAVTDTQYF. This chain links TRBV12-3 or TRBV12-4 with TRBJ2-3, with 11 bases that match TRBD2. The CDR3 is 17 amino acids. With 4 bases clipped from V and 2 bases from J, the junction kept 8 bases outside the gene matches.

This clonotype was detected only a few times. The rearrangement joins TRBV27 to TRBJ1-1; D is ambiguous. V was pared by 0 bases and J by 4 bases, with 9 bases between. Per germline, CDR1 MNHEY and CDR2 SMNVEV (reference sequence). The CDR3 is made up of 14 amino acids. Written as DNA, the CDR3 is TGTGCCAGCAGTTTATCCACAGTTGCCACTGAAGCTTTCTTT. Protein sequence: CASSLSTVATEAFF.

Ten or more counts support this clonotype. The rearrangement links TRBV4-3 to TRBJ2-7; the D is unclear. Germline loops: CDR1 LGHNA, CDR2 YSLEER. The CDR3 extends over 14 amino acids. V lost 0 bases, J lost 5 bases, and 11 bases lay in between. For the CDR3, the DNA is TGCGCCAGCAGCCAAGAACCCAGAGCCCACGAGCAGTACTTC. Translation gives CASSQEPRAHEQYF.

The chain links TRBV28 to TRBJ2-5; TRBD1 aligns across 7 bases. J lost 3 bases, V lost 6 bases, and 10 bases had no gene match. CDR3 length: 15 residues. CDR1 and CDR2 (germline): MDHEN, SYDVKM. The CDR3 region has the DNA TGTGCCAGCAGGGGGCCGGGACAGCCCGAAGAGACCCAGTACTTC. Encoded protein: CASRGPGQPEETQYF.

This clonotype was seen at least ten times. The CDR3 sequence: CASSMLRNEQFF. The CDR3 coding sequence is TGTGCCAGCAGCATGCTTAGGAATGAGCAGTTCTTC. The V and J genes are TRBV12-3 or TRBV12-4 and TRBJ2-1; no reliable D call. The CDR3 runs 12 residues. Trimming cost V 6 bases and J 7 bases, with 10 bases left between them.